The TCR beta chain under discussion was sequenced for a study of T cells in Graves' hyperthyroidism and ophthalmopathy. Germline CDR1 reads SGHRS; CDR2 reads YFSETQ. This CDR3 is 16 amino acids long. Trimming cost V 4 bases and J 4 bases, with 20 bases left between them. Clinical symptoms, serum thyroxine and TRAb, thyroid ultrasound and orbital computed tomography were used for the diagnoses. The sample, blood from the first hyperthyroidism diagnosis, precedes any ophthalmopathy symptoms. The TCR beta CDR3 regions underwent amplification using RNA transcripts as the source. HTBI primers were employed in a first-round RT-PCR of the TCR CDR3. Each CDR3 protein gets one entry after TCRdb re-called the multiplex PCR reads with MiXCR. This sample has some 370,000 distinct CDR3 sequences, with roughly a sixth found just once. The sample holds many counts of this clonotype.

Sequenced sample: blood. The rearrangement links TRBV5-1 to TRBJ1-1; no firm D call. The TCR comes from a woman aged 30 to 39 with Graves' hyperthyroidism that later progressed to Graves' ophthalmopathy. The CDR3 DNA reads as TGCGCCAGCAGCCCCGAGAGTCTTTTGTGGGGCACTGAAGCTTTCTTT. The encoded protein is CASSPESLLWGTEAFF.